The sample holds many counts of the clone carrying this TCR beta chain. Its matching antigen is unknown. These data belong to a study of T cells in Graves' hyperthyroidism and ophthalmopathy. Amplified regions were TCR beta CDR3 sequences from RNA transcripts. Initially, a first-round RT-PCR of the TCR CDR3 employed the HTBI primer set. TCRdb passed the multiplex PCR reads through MiXCR, listing each CDR3 protein once. The sample yields about 520,000 distinct CDR3 sequences, 24% seen once. Out of 10 ml of fresh peripheral blood came the PBMCs. From germline, CDR1 is DFQATT and CDR2 SNEGSKA (reference sequence). Trimming shortened V by 5 bases and J by 5 bases, and 10 bases separated the two germline ends. The CDR3 length is 12 residues. Study results and limitations: Most thyroid clonotypes with frequency above 0.001 were detected in blood. Ophthalmopathy and stable hyperthyroidism were told apart by a 13 V-J model.

The clonotype comes from a woman between 25 and 40 years old with Graves' ophthalmopathy. The chain links TRBV20-1 to TRBJ1-5; D is possibly TRBD1 (5 bases). The sample taken for sequencing was blood. The CDR3 here is CSASMTDQPQHF. The CDR3 DNA is TGCAGTGCTTCTATGACAGATCAGCCCCAGCATTTT.